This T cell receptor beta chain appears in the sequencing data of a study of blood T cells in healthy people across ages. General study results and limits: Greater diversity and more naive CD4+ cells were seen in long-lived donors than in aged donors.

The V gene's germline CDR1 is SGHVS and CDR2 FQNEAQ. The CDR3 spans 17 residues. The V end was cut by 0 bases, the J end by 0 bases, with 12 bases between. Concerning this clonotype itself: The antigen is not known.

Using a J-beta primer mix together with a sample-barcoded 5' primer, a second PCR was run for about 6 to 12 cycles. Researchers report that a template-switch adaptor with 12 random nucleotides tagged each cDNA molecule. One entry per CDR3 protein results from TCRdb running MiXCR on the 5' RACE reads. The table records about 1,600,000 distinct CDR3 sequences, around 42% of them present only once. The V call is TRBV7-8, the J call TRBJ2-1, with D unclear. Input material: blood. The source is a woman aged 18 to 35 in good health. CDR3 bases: TGTGCCAGCAGCTTAGCGGGCCCCGCGAGCTCCTACAATGAGCAGTTCTTC. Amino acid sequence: CASSLAGPASSYNEQFF.